These T cell receptor beta chains were read from a single sample in a study of shared clonotypes between healthy human individuals. Data came from immunoSEQ multiplex PCR; TCRdb stores just in-frame clones and leaves some out. There are about 1 million clones in the sample; about 76% occur only once, and 1.4% to 1.5% lies in the top ten. Sequencing was performed on memory CD4+ T cells sorted from blood. The receptors were gathered from a man between 18 and 29 years old in good health. Each CDR3 is given with its conserved first and last residue. Each record gives: V gene, D gene, J gene, CDR3 length, clone size, CDR3 protein, CDR3 DNA. D genes are given only for firm matches. Part of the rows lack a size; the others show once, few, many or a class for expanded clones.

>TRBV18|TRBD1|TRBJ2-6|18|NA
CASSPTGQGVTGANVLTF
TGTGCCAGCTCACCAACGGGACAGGGAGTAACTGGGGCCAACGTCCTGACTTTC
>TRBV6-5|TRBD1|TRBJ1-6|16|few
CASSSTGSSYNSPLHF
TGTGCCAGCAGTTCGACAGGGTCGTCCTATAATTCACCCCTCCACTTT
>TRBV2|NA|TRBJ2-3|12|NA
CASSGVHDTQYF
TGTGCCAGCAGTGGTGTCCACGATACGCAGTATTTT
>TRBV6-1|NA|TRBJ2-7|13|NA
CASRVVQTGEQYF
TGTGCCAGCAGGGTTGTTCAGACTGGGGAGCAGTACTTC
>TRBV18|TRBD1|TRBJ1-3|15|NA
CATRGQAHSGNTIYF
TGTGCCACTAGAGGACAGGCCCACTCTGGAAACACCATATATTTT
>TRBV30|NA|TRBJ2-3|12|once
CAWSVLTDTQYF
TGTGCCTGGAGTGTATTGACAGATACGCAGTATTTT
>TRBV10-3|TRBD2|TRBJ2-7|14|NA
CATGGLAGLDEQYF
TGTGCCACCGGGGGACTAGCGGGATTGGACGAGCAGTACTTC
>TRBV9|TRBD2|TRBJ2-7|15|NA
CASSVGGTSVYEQYF
TGTGCCAGCAGCGTAGGTGGGACTAGCGTCTACGAGCAGTACTTC
>TRBV7-2|TRBD1|TRBJ1-6|15|few
CASSLGTGYNSPLHF
TGTGCCAGCAGCTTAGGGACAGGGTACAATTCACCCCTCCACTTT
>TRBV11-2|NA|TRBJ1-1|12|NA
CASSPMGFEAFF
TGTGCCAGCAGCCCGATGGGGTTTGAAGCTTTCTTT
>TRBV7-2|NA|TRBJ2-7|13|NA
CASSLNRQYEQYF
TGTGCCAGCAGCTTAAACAGGCAGTACGAGCAGTACTTC
>TRBV2|TRBD1|TRBJ2-7|15|NA
CASSFGRGSTYEQYF
TGTGCCAGCAGTTTTGGCAGGGGGAGTACCTACGAGCAGTACTTC
>TRBV28|NA|TRBJ1-4|15|NA
CASRPSGAGSEKLFF
TGTGCCAGCAGACCCTCTGGGGCAGGGAGTGAAAAACTGTTTTTT
>TRBV5-1|NA|TRBJ2-2|16|NA
CASSLEIRGGTGELFF
TGCGCCAGCAGCTTGGAGATCAGGGGAGGGACCGGGGAGCTGTTTTTT
>TRBV30|TRBD2|TRBJ2-5|12|NA
CAWTSGGPPSYF
TGTGCCTGGACTAGCGGGGGGCCCCCTTCGTACTTC
>TRBV7-2|NA|TRBJ2-6|19|NA
CASSLARGGQSSGANVLTF
TGTGCCAGCAGCTTAGCGAGGGGGGGCCAGAGCTCTGGGGCCAACGTCCTGACTTTC
>TRBV12-2|NA|TRBJ2-1|16|NA
CASRLAWTGVYNEQFF
TGTGCAAGTCGCTTAGCGTGGACAGGGGTCTACAATGAGCAGTTCTTC
>TRBV27|NA|TRBJ2-7|15|NA
CASSLFSADPTKQYF
TGTGCCAGCAGTTTATTCAGCGCTGACCCTACGAAGCAGTACTTC
>TRBV11-2|NA|TRBJ2-3|15|NA
CASSFGPRDPDTQYF
TGTGCCAGCAGTTTTGGGCCACGCGATCCGGATACGCAGTATTTT
>TRBV4-1|NA|TRBJ2-3|16|NA
CASSQGTVLSTDTQYF
TGCGCCAGCAGCCAAGGGACAGTCCTTAGCACAGATACGCAGTATTTT
>TRBV7-9|NA|TRBJ2-3|12|NA
CASTLVADTQYF
TGTGCCAGCACCCTAGTGGCAGATACGCAGTATTTT
>TRBV19|TRBD1|TRBJ2-3|15|NA
CASSIGDRVMSPQYF
TGTGCCAGTAGTATTGGGGACAGGGTGATGAGTCCGCAGTATTTT
>TRBV18|TRBD2|TRBJ2-7|15|many
CASSPGLAGTYEQYF
TGTGCCAGCTCACCAGGACTAGCGGGGACCTACGAGCAGTACTTC
>TRBV18|NA|TRBJ2-4|14|NA
CASSPGLAKNIQYF
TGTGCCAGCTCGCCCGGACTAGCCAAAAACATTCAGTACTTC
>TRBV5-1|TRBD2|TRBJ2-7|15|NA
CASSWGLADSYEQYF
TGCGCCAGCAGCTGGGGACTAGCGGACTCCTACGAGCAGTACTTC
>TRBV28|NA|TRBJ1-6|16|NA
CASSLSGYSYNSPLHF
TGTGCCAGCAGTTTGTCAGGATACTCCTATAATTCACCCCTCCACTTT
>TRBV5-1|NA|TRBJ2-7|17|NA
CASSLAGSYREGDEQYF
TGCGCCAGCAGCTTGGCCGGTTCGTACAGGGAAGGCGACGAGCAGTACTTC
>TRBV14|NA|TRBJ2-3|15|NA
CASSLSEFWADTQYF
TGTGCCAGCAGCCTGTCGGAATTTTGGGCAGATACGCAGTATTTT
>TRBV10-2|NA|TRBJ2-1|12|NA
CASTSVGNEQFF
TGCGCCAGCACTTCGGTGGGCAATGAGCAGTTCTTC
>TRBV27|TRBD1|TRBJ1-2|17|once
CASSLSWTGQGRGGYTF
TGTGCCAGCAGTTTATCGTGGACGGGACAGGGGAGGGGTGGCTACACCTTC
>TRBV6-1|NA|TRBJ2-1|15|NA
CASSERPTTYNEQFF
TGTGCCAGCAGTGAAAGGCCTACAACCTACAATGAGCAGTTCTTC
>TRBV7-2|NA|TRBJ2-5|13|NA
CASSTGVRETQYF
TGTGCCAGCAGCACGGGAGTCCGGGAGACCCAGTACTTC
>TRBV5-1|NA|TRBJ2-3|13|NA
CASRRTSTDTQYF
TGCGCCAGCAGAAGAACTAGCACAGATACGCAGTATTTT
>TRBV7-9|TRBD1|TRBJ1-6|15|few
CASSLRDRDNSPLHF
TGTGCCAGCAGCTTACGCGACAGGGATAATTCACCCCTCCACTTT
>TRBV28|NA|TRBJ1-2|11|NA
CASSTNYGYTF
TGTGCCAGCAGCACTAACTATGGCTACACCTTC
>TRBV7-2|NA|TRBJ2-5|12|few
CASSTSGETQYF
TGTGCCAGCAGCACTAGTGGAGAGACCCAGTACTTC
>TRBV7-9|NA|TRBJ1-4|15|once
CASSLPTATNEKLFF
TGTGCCAGCAGCCTCCCGACAGCAACTAATGAAAAACTGTTTTTT
>TRBV5-6|NA|TRBJ1-4|15|NA
CASSFRTVNNEKLFF
TGTGCCAGCAGCTTCCGGACAGTAAATAATGAAAAACTGTTTTTT
>TRBV6-6|TRBD2|TRBJ2-7|16|NA
CASSPRLAGASYEQYF
TGTGCCAGCAGTCCCCGACTAGCGGGAGCATCCTACGAGCAGTACTTC
>TRBV28|TRBD2|TRBJ2-7|15|NA
CASIHKRGLSYEQYF
TGTGCCAGCATTCATAAGCGGGGGTTATCCTACGAGCAGTACTTC
>TRBV4-1|NA|TRBJ1-5|15|NA
CASSQDPGNNQPQHF
TGCGCCAGCAGCCAAGATCCAGGGAACAATCAGCCCCAGCATTTT
>TRBV18|TRBD1|TRBJ2-7|14|NA
CASSPGTGKYEQYF
TGTGCCAGCTCACCTGGGACAGGGAAATACGAGCAGTACTTC
>TRBV6-6|TRBD2|TRBJ2-1|13|once
CASTLAGGREQFF
TGTGCCAGCACATTAGCGGGGGGTCGGGAGCAGTTCTTC
>TRBV6-1|NA|TRBJ1-4|13|once
CASTPRGGEKLFF
TGTGCCAGCACCCCAAGGGGTGGTGAAAAACTGTTTTTT
>TRBV7-2|TRBD1|TRBJ1-1|15|NA
CASSTRSGTGTEAFF
TGTGCCAGCAGCACTCGTTCCGGGACAGGGACTGAAGCTTTCTTT
>TRBV30|NA|TRBJ2-3|14|NA
CAWSVGGGGDTQYF
TGTGCCTGGAGTGTTGGAGGGGGCGGAGATACGCAGTATTTT
>TRBV5-1|NA|TRBJ2-5|12|few
CASSLVQETQYF
TGCGCCAGCAGCTTGGTACAAGAGACCCAGTACTTC
>TRBV4-1|NA|TRBJ2-5|15|NA
CASSQEQGGRETQYF
TGCGCCAGCAGCCAAGAGCAGGGAGGAAGGGAGACCCAGTACTTC
>TRBV7-9|NA|TRBJ1-2|12|NA
CASSGRQYGYTF
TGTGCCAGCAGCGGACGACAGTACGGCTACACCTTC
>TRBV10-3|NA|TRBJ2-3|13|NA
CAISTGRTDTQYF
TGTGCCATCTCGACAGGGAGGACAGATACGCAGTATTTT
>TRBV7-2|TRBD2|TRBJ2-3|16|NA
CASSLVARGGQDTQYF
TGTGCCAGCAGCTTAGTTGCGCGGGGGGGCCAAGATACGCAGTATTTT
>TRBV14|TRBD2|TRBJ2-1|16|NA
CASSQVGLEPYNEQFF
TGTGCCAGCAGCCAAGTCGGACTAGAGCCCTACAATGAGCAGTTCTTC
>TRBV11-3|NA|TRBJ2-5|14|few
CASSLGGDQETQYF
TGTGCCAGCAGCTTAGGAGGGGACCAAGAGACCCAGTACTTC